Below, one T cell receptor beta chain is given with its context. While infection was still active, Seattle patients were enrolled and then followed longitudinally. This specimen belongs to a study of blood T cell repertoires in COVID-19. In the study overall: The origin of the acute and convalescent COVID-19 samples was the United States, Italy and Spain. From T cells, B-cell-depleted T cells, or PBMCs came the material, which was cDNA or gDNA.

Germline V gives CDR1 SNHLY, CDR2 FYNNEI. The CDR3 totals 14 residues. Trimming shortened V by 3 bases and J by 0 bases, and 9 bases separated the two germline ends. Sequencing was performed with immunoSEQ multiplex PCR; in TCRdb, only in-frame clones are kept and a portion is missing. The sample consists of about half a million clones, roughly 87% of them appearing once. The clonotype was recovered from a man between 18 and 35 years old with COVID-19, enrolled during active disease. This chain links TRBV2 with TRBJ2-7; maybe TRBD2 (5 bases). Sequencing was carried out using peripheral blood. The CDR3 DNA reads TGTGCCAGCAGTGAGCGGGCGAGCTCCTACGAGCAGTACTTC. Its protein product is CASSERASSYEQYF. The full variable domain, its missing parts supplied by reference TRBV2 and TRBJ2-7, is EPEVTQTPSHQVTQMGQEVILRCVPISNHLYFYWYRQILGQKVEFLVSFYNNEISEKSEIFDDQFSVERPDGSNFTLKIRSTKLEDSAMYFCASSERASSYEQYFGPGTRLTVT.